The rows below give T cell receptor beta chains drawn from one sample of a study of T cells in Graves' hyperthyroidism and ophthalmopathy. MiXCR, run by TCRdb on the multiplex PCR reads, gives a single entry per CDR3 protein. This sample has about 290,000 distinct CDR3 sequences, with around 15% found just once. Sequencing was performed on blood. All receptors come from a woman aged 45-65 years with Graves' hyperthyroidism that later progressed to Graves' ophthalmopathy. Both conserved end residues are part of each CDR3. The order of the fields is V gene, clone size, D gene, J gene, CDR3 protein, CDR3 DNA. A D gene is named only where the DNA matches it firmly. Size values are once, few and many counts, or a class for expanded clones, and some rows have none.

v_call: TRBV2; clone_size: many; d_call: TRBD1; j_call: TRBJ2-1; cdr3_aa: CASKDRELDEQFF; cdr3_nt: TGTGCCTCCAAGGACAGGGAATTAGATGAGCAGTTCTTC
v_call: TRBV28; clone_size: few; d_call: -; j_call: TRBJ1-2; cdr3_aa: CASSFQNYGYTF; cdr3_nt: TGTGCCAGCAGTTTCCAGAACTATGGCTACACCTTC
v_call: TRBV20-1; clone_size: many; d_call: TRBD2; j_call: TRBJ2-1; cdr3_aa: CSARPQGRPSGASSYNEQFF; cdr3_nt: TGCAGTGCTAGACCTCAGGGGAGGCCTAGCGGGGCTAGCTCCTACAATGAGCAGTTCTTC
v_call: TRBV6-1; clone_size: many; d_call: -; j_call: TRBJ2-2; cdr3_aa: CASSSGVGNTGELFF; cdr3_nt: TGTGCCAGCAGCTCAGGGGTTGGGAACACCGGGGAGCTGTTTTTT
v_call: TRBV9; clone_size: many; d_call: -; j_call: TRBJ2-7; cdr3_aa: CASSVHSGGRGATYEQYF; cdr3_nt: TGTGCCAGCAGCGTACATTCCGGAGGCCGAGGAGCCACCTACGAGCAGTACTTC
v_call: TRBV30; clone_size: many; d_call: TRBD1; j_call: TRBJ1-2; cdr3_aa: CAWGGTGQGNYGYTF; cdr3_nt: TGTGCCTGGGGTGGGACAGGTCAGGGGAACTATGGCTACACCTTC
v_call: TRBV6-1; clone_size: few; d_call: -; j_call: TRBJ1-3; cdr3_aa: CASSDGSNSGNTIYF; cdr3_nt: TGTGCCAGCAGTGATGGCTCCAACTCTGGAAACACCATATATTTT
v_call: TRBV3-1; clone_size: many; d_call: -; j_call: TRBJ2-5; cdr3_aa: CASSQPGLGTQETQYF; cdr3_nt: TGTGCCAGCAGCCAACCGGGACTGGGAACCCAAGAGACCCAGTACTTC
v_call: TRBV20-1; clone_size: -; d_call: TRBD2; j_call: TRBJ2-1; cdr3_aa: CSASMLAGGVYNEQFF; cdr3_nt: TGCAGTGCTAGTATGCTAGCGGGAGGGGTATACAATGAGCAGTTCTTC
v_call: TRBV7-9; clone_size: few; d_call: -; j_call: TRBJ1-5; cdr3_aa: CASSPLTGRQPQHF; cdr3_nt: TGTGCCAGCAGCCCGTTGACAGGCAGACAGCCCCAGCATTTT
v_call: TRBV28; clone_size: many; d_call: TRBD1; j_call: TRBJ1-5; cdr3_aa: CASRPNDRGRNQPQHF; cdr3_nt: TGTGCCAGCAGACCAAACGACAGGGGTAGGAATCAGCCCCAGCATTTT
v_call: TRBV27; clone_size: many; d_call: TRBD1; j_call: TRBJ2-7; cdr3_aa: CASWDRSYEQYF; cdr3_nt: TGTGCCAGTTGGGACAGATCCTACGAGCAGTACTTC
v_call: TRBV18; clone_size: -; d_call: -; j_call: TRBJ2-7; cdr3_aa: CASSPRGRGYEQYF; cdr3_nt: TGTGCCAGCTCACCACGGGGAAGGGGCTACGAGCAGTACTTC
v_call: TRBV28; clone_size: many; d_call: TRBD1; j_call: TRBJ1-2; cdr3_aa: CASSAGTGVNGYTF; cdr3_nt: TGTGCCAGCAGTGCCGGGACAGGGGTTAACGGCTACACCTTC
v_call: TRBV28; clone_size: many; d_call: -; j_call: TRBJ2-3; cdr3_aa: CASSSEAPSKLTDTQYF; cdr3_nt: TGTGCCAGCAGTTCAGAGGCGCCTTCTAAATTGACAGATACGCAGTATTTT
v_call: TRBV19; clone_size: few; d_call: -; j_call: TRBJ1-2; cdr3_aa: CASSVPGTRHNYGYTF; cdr3_nt: TGTGCCAGTAGTGTCCCCGGGACGAGGCATAACTATGGCTACACCTTC
v_call: TRBV29-1; clone_size: many; d_call: -; j_call: TRBJ1-1; cdr3_aa: CSVGYNFPPTEAFF; cdr3_nt: TGCAGCGTTGGATACAACTTCCCACCCACTGAAGCTTTCTTT
v_call: TRBV30; clone_size: many; d_call: TRBD1; j_call: TRBJ1-1; cdr3_aa: CAWSVDRGNTEAFF; cdr3_nt: TGTGCCTGGAGTGTTGACAGGGGGAACACTGAAGCTTTCTTT
v_call: TRBV2; clone_size: many; d_call: -; j_call: TRBJ2-4; cdr3_aa: CASSEMGGANIQYF; cdr3_nt: TGTGCCAGCAGTGAGATGGGGGGAGCAAACATTCAGTACTTC
v_call: TRBV3-1; clone_size: many; d_call: -; j_call: TRBJ2-7; cdr3_aa: CASSHSYEQYF; cdr3_nt: TGTGCCAGCAGCCACTCCTACGAGCAGTACTTC